Below are 13 T cell receptor beta chains sequenced from a single sample in a study of T-cell reconstitution after alpha-beta-depleted transplantation in children. During its preparation, the TCRbeta library received unique molecular identifiers. MiXCR, applied by TCRdb to the PCR reads, yields one record per CDR3 protein. Seen here are over 550,000 distinct CDR3 sequences, 8% to 11% observed once, and the top ten hold about 4.2%. Sequencing used PBMCs from the stem cell graft donor, obtained from the stem cell graft. The receptors shown here come from a human donor who donated a stem cell graft to a child with acute myeloid leukemia.

This clonotype was found a few times. The V call is TRBV9, the J call TRBJ1-6, with TRBD1 matching 7 bases. The CDR3 runs 15 residues. In germline, CDR1 is SGDLS, CDR2 YYNGEE. Trimming took 3 bases from V and 13 from J; bases not matched to a gene: 13. Here the CDR3 DNA reads TGTGCCAGCAGCGGCACGGGACAGCCATTGTCCCCCCTCCACTTT. This sequence encodes CASSGTGQPLSPLHF.

In this sample, this clonotype turned up a few times. This chain uses TRBV27 with TRBJ2-6; the match to TRBD1 covers 9 bases. The J segment lost 5 bases and the V segment lost 2 bases, leaving 10 bases of the junction unmatched. Looked up from germline, CDR1 is MNHEY and CDR2 is SMNVEV (reference sequence). The CDR3 spans 18 residues. CDR3 in DNA: TGTGCCAGCAGTTTAGGACCCAACAGGGGGCGAAGGGCCAACGTCCTGACTTTC. Translated, it gives CASSLGPNRGRRANVLTF.

This clonotype was detected only a few times. V and J are TRBV25-1 and TRBJ2-5, with D possibly TRBD1 on 5 matching bases. The V gene lost 5 bases and the J gene lost 1 base, with 11 bases spanning the gap. CDR1 and CDR2 from the germline V gene are MGHDK and SYGVNS. CDR3 length equals 14 residues. The CDR3 spells CASSLKTVQETQYF. DNA for the CDR3: TGTGCCAGCAGTCTAAAGACAGTCCAAGAGACCCAGTACTTC.

This sequence joins TRBV6-5 and TRBJ2-1; 11 bases align to TRBD2. Unmatched junction bases numbered 6, after V lost 4 bases and J lost 7 bases. In germline, CDR1 is MNHEY, CDR2 SVGAGI. The CDR3 sequence is 15 residues long. The CDR3 protein is CASSSRLAGPNEQFF. Written as DNA, the CDR3 is TGTGCCAGCAGTTCGAGACTAGCGGGGCCGAATGAGCAGTTCTTC.

This clonotype was seen at least ten times. This chain uses TRBV11-2 with TRBJ2-1; 13 bases match TRBD2. Germline assignment: CDR1 SGHAT and CDR2 FQNNGV. This CDR3 has 16 residues. Unmatched junction bases numbered 8, after V lost 4 bases and J lost 8 bases. The chain's CDR3 is CASSSSTSGRADEQFF. CDR3 nucleotides: TGTGCCAGCAGCTCTTCAACTAGCGGGAGGGCCGATGAGCAGTTCTTC.

Only a few counts were recorded for this clonotype. One junction end disagrees with the germline gene, perhaps due to a read error. The gene calls are TRBV28 and TRBJ2-3; 11 bases agree with TRBD2. This CDR3 has 14 residues. In germline, CDR1 is MDHEN, CDR2 SYDVKM. The chain's CDR3 is CASGAGVTGTSGNF. The CDR3 DNA sequence: TGTGCCAGCGGCGCAGGGGTTACCGGGACTAGCGGCAACTTT.

This clonotype was seen many times. V gene TRBV27 combines with J gene TRBJ1-5; 9 bases agree with TRBD1. Per the germline V gene, CDR1 is MNHEY and CDR2 is SMNVEV (reference sequence). Trimming cost V 6 bases and J 5 bases; bases outside gene matches: 8. The CDR3 sequence is 15 residues long. DNA for the CDR3: TGTGCCAGCAGCCTGGGACAGGGAATAGATCAGCCCCAGCATTTT. Protein sequence: CASSLGQGIDQPQHF.

This clonotype has more than one count but fewer than ten. The V gene is TRBV5-1, the J gene TRBJ1-1, with D maybe TRBD1 (5 bases). V lost 5 bases, J lost 7 bases, and 21 bases lay in between. This CDR3 has 15 amino acids. Per germline, CDR1 SGHRS and CDR2 YFSETQ. The CDR3 region is CASSSFQGEQGEAFF. CDR3 nucleotides: TGCGCCAGCAGTTCATTTCAAGGGGAACAAGGTGAAGCTTTCTTT.

The rearrangement uses TRBV5-1 and TRBJ2-1; maybe TRBD1 (6 bases). The CDR3 has 15 residues. Trimming shortened V by 0 bases and J by 4 bases, and 11 bases separated the two germline ends. Per the germline V gene, CDR1 is SGHRS and CDR2 is YFSETQ. The DNA of the CDR3 is TGCGCCAGCAGCTTGGCTACACAGGGTTACAATGAGCAGTTCTTC. As protein: CASSLATQGYNEQFF.

This clonotype turned up a few times. This chain links TRBV28 with TRBJ2-1; D possibly corresponds to TRBD1 (6 bases). V was clipped by 7 bases and J by 10 bases, with 20 bases between them. The CDR3 extends over 14 amino acids. Per germline, CDR1 MDHEN and CDR2 SYDVKM. DNA for the CDR3: TGTGCCAGCACCCCAGGACAGCTAAGTACGGAGCAGTTCTTC. The encoded protein is CASTPGQLSTEQFF.

The rearrangement joins TRBV3-1 to TRBJ2-6; D might be TRBD2 (6 bases). The CDR3 runs to 18 residues. The V and J ends lost 3 bases and 0 bases respectively, with 15 bases between them. Germline CDR1 LGHDT, CDR2 YNNKEL (reference sequence). The CDR3 sequence: CASSHPGVWGSGANVLTF. The CDR3 nucleotides are TGTGCCAGCAGCCACCCGGGAGTGTGGGGCTCTGGGGCCAACGTCCTGACTTTC.

The V and J genes are TRBV5-1 and TRBJ2-3; TRBD1 agrees at 7 bases. V shed 7 bases, J shed 5 bases, and the junction held 13 bases outside the gene matches. Germline loops: CDR1 SGHRS, CDR2 YFSETQ. The CDR3 consists of 15 residues. DNA of the CDR3: TGCGCCAGCCGTGTAACCGGGACAGAAGGAGATACGCAGTATTTT. Translating gives CASRVTGTEGDTQYF.

A few counts support this clonotype. J is TRBJ1-1 and V is TRBV5-1; tentative D call: TRBD1 (5 bases). With 4 bases removed from V and 7 bases from J, the gap between germline ends came to 23 bases. Germline loops: CDR1 SGHRS, CDR2 YFSETQ. This CDR3 has 16 residues. The CDR3 spells CASSRRAGVDLVEAFF. The CDR3 nucleotides read TGCGCCAGCAGCCGACGGGCGGGGGTAGATCTTGTTGAAGCTTTCTTT.